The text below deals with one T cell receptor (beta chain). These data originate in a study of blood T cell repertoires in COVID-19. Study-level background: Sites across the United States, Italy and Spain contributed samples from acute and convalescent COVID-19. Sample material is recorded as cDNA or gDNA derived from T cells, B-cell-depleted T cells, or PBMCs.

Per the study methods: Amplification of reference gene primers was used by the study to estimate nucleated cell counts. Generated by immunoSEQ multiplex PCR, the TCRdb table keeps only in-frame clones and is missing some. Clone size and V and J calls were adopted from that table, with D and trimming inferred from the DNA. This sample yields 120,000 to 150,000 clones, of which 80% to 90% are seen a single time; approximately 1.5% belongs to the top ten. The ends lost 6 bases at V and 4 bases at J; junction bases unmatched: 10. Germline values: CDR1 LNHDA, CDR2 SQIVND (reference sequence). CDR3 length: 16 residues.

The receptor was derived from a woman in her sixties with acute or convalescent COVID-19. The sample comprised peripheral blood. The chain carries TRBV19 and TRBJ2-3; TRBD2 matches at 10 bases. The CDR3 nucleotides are TGTGCCAGTAGGAGGCACAGCGGGGGGGCTTCAGATACGCAGTATTTT. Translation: CASRRHSGGASDTQYF.